Presented here are 7 T cell receptor beta chains from one specimen sequenced in a study of shared clonotypes between healthy human individuals. Profiling relied on immunoSEQ multiplex PCR, and the TCRdb table lists in-frame clones only, not all of them. The data contain roughly 2.1 million clones, approximately 94% of them singletons. CD8 cells classed as naive were CD45RO-negative and positively selected for CCR7, excluding terminally differentiated effector memory CD45RA+ cells. Specimen: naive CD8+ T cells from PBMCs. All receptors come from a man younger than 30 in good health. Some clones in this sample may be carry-over from other donors' samples.

The chain recombines TRBV19 with TRBJ2-2; TRBD1 is a possible D gene (7 bases). V was pared by 4 bases and J by 4 bases, with 16 bases between. Germline V gene lookup returns CDR1 LNHDA and CDR2 SQIVND (reference sequence). CDR3 length: 16 residues. In DNA form, the CDR3 reads TGTGCCAGTAGTAGCCTCTTCAGGGGGGCCACCGGGGAGCTGTTTTTT. This gives the protein CASSSLFRGATGELFF.

This rearrangement joins TRBV10-2 to TRBJ2-5; 7 bases are a match to TRBD1. V was clipped by 6 bases and J by 5 bases; unmatched bases: 21. The CDR3 sequence is 18 residues long. The germline V gene has CDR1 WSHSY and CDR2 SAAADI. As DNA, the CDR3 is TGCGCCAGCAGCGAGAATCTACAAGGACAGGTCAGGAGGGAGACCCAGTACTTC. Its protein product is CASSENLQGQVRRETQYF.

Of note for this clone: Its ends do not fully match the called genes, so a read error is possible. The chain combines TRBV9 with TRBJ2-2; D tentatively reads TRBD1 or TRBD2 (5 bases each). The CDR3 is made up of 17 amino acids. Germline CDR1 is SGDLS and CDR2 is YYNGEE. CDR3 DNA: TGTGCCAGCAGCGTAAAAGGGACCGGGGCGAAAACCGGGGAGCTGTTTTTT. Translated: CASSVKGTGAKTGELFF.

This clone was counted a few times. This rearrangement joins TRBV6-5 to TRBJ1-1; D might be TRBD1 (6 bases). The V gene's germline CDR1 is MNHEY and CDR2 SVGAGI. This CDR3 region has 12 residues. The germline V and J ends were trimmed by 2 bases and 5 bases, with 6 bases remaining between them. The CDR3 spells CASSYGQTEAFF. The DNA for the CDR3 is TGTGCCAGCAGTTACGGACAGACTGAAGCTTTCTTT.

The J gene is TRBJ2-7, the V gene TRBV19, with TRBD1 matching 7 bases. Germline V gene data show CDR1 as LNHDA and CDR2 as SQIVND (reference sequence). V was pared by 11 bases and J by 1 base, with 8 bases of the junction left unmatched. The CDR3 extends over 13 amino acids. For the CDR3, the DNA is TGTGCCGCCAGTCGGGACAGATCCTACGAGCAGTACTTC. Translated, it gives CAASRDRSYEQYF. The variable domain in full, with the rest retrieved from reference TRBV19 and TRBJ2-7, is DGGITQSPKYLFRKEGQNVTLSCEQNLNHDAMYWYRQDPGQGLRLIYYSQIVNDFQKGDIAEGYSVSREKKESFPLTVTSAQKNPTAFYLCAASRDRSYEQYFGPGTRLTVT.

The chain employs TRBV9 and TRBJ2-5, with a weak D call TRBD1 (6 bases). CDR1 is SGDLS and CDR2 is YYNGEE in the germline V gene. V gave up 5 bases and J gave up 3 bases, with 17 bases separating them. CDR3 length: 15 residues. The CDR3 spells CASSKPDRREETQYF. The DNA for the CDR3 is TGTGCCAGCAGTAAACCGGACAGAAGAGAAGAGACCCAGTACTTC.

The chain recombines TRBV4-1 with TRBJ2-7; tentatively, D is TRBD1 (6 bases). This CDR3 spans 16 amino acids. Looked up from germline, CDR1 is MGHRA and CDR2 is YSYEKL. Trimming pared 0 bases from V and 0 bases from J, leaving 12 bases between. The CDR3 spells CASSQEGQGLSYEQYF. The CDR3, as DNA: TGCGCCAGCAGCCAAGAAGGGCAGGGGCTCTCCTACGAGCAGTACTTC.